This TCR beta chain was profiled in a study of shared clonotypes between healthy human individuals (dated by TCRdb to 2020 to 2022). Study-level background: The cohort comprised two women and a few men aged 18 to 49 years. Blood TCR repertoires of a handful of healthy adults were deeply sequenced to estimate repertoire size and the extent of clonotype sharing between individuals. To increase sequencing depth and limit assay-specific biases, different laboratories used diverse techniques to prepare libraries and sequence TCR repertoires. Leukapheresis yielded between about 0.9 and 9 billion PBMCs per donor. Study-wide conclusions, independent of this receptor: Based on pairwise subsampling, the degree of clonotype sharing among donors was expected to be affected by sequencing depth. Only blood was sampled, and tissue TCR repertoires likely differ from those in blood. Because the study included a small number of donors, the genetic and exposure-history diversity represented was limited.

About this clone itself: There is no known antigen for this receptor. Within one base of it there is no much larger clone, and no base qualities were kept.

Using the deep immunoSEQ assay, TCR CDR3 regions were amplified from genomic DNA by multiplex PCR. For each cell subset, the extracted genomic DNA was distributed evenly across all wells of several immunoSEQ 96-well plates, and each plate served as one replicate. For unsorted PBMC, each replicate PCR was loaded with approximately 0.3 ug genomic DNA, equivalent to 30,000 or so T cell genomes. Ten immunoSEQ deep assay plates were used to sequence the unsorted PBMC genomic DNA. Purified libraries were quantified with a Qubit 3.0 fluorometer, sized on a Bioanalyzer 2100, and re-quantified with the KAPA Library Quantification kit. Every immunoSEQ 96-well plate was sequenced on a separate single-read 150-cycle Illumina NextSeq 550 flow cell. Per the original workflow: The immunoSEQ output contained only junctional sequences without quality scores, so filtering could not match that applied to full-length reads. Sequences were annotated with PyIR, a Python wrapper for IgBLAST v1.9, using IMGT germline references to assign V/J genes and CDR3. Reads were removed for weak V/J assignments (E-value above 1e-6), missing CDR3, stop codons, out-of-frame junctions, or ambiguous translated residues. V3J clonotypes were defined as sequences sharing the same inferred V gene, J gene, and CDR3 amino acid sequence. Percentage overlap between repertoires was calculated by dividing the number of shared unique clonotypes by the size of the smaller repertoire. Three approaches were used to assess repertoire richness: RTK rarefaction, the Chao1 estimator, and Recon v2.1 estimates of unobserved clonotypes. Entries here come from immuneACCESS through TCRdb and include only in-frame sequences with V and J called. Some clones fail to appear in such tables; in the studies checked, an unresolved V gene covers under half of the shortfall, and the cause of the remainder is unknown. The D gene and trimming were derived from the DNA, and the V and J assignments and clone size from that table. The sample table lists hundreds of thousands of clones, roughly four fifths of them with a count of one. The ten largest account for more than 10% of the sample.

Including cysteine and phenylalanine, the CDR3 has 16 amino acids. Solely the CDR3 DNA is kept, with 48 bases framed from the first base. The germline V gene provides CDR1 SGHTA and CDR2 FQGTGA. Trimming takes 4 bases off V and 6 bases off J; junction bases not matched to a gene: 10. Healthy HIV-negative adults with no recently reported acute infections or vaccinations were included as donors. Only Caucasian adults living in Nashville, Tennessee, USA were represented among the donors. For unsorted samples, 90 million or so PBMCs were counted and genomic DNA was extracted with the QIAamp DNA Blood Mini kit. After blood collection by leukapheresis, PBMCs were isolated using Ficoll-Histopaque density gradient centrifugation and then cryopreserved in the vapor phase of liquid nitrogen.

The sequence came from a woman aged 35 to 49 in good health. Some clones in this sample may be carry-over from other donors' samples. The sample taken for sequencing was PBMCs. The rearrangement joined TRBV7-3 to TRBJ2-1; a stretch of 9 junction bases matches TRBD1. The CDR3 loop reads CASSSPGTGSFNEQFF. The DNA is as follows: TGTGCCAGCAGCTCACCCGGGACAGGGTCGTTCAATGAGCAGTTCTTC.